This is a list of T cell receptor beta chains from one sample in a study of blood T cell repertoires in COVID-19. Measured with immunoSEQ multiplex PCR; TCRdb has only the in-frame clones, and not every one. This sample carries a few hundred thousand clones, roughly 90% of them seen once, and the ten largest clones take approximately 4%. The sample consisted of peripheral blood. These receptor sequences come from a woman aged 50 to 60 with active or convalescent COVID-19. CDR3s include the opening cysteine and the closing phenylalanine or tryptophan.

TRBJ2-1	TRBV4-3	CASSQDYYNEQFF
TRBJ2-7	TRBV29-1	CSVVGRLAYEQYF
TRBJ1-2	TRBV11-2	CASSLGGGANYGYTF
TRBJ2-3	TRBV9	CASSAYGLAGTDTQYF
TRBJ2-7	TRBV27	CASSSRQGVYEQYF
TRBJ2-7	TRBV20-1	CSASGRGLGLYEQYF
TRBJ2-5	TRBV5-1	CASSPWASQETQYF
TRBJ2-7	TRBV5-6	CASSLLGHFYEQYF
TRBJ1-4	TRBV4-3	CASSQDVVGSTGDEKLFF
TRBJ2-1	TRBV9	CASSVDPGRRDEQFF
TRBJ2-3	TRBV15	CATKGLAGEGAQYF
TRBJ1-1	TRBV10-3	CATGQGTTEAFF
TRBJ1-1	TRBV27	CASRVPGLMNTEAFF
TRBJ1-1	TRBV4-1	CASSHSRQGLAEAFF
TRBJ1-2	TRBV4-2	CASSQASYGYTF
TRBJ1-1	TRBV29-1	CSVEDYLAEAFF
TRBJ2-7	TRBV11-2	CASSQTGIYEQYF
TRBJ2-7	TRBV30	CAWSVLGRGLEQYF
TRBJ1-2	TRBV6-6	CASREGQVYGYTF
TRBJ1-1	TRBV6-5	CASSRTGSNTEAFF
TRBJ1-5	TRBV7-2	CASSLRAGSNQPQHF
TRBJ2-7	TRBV28	CASADSALVEQYF
TRBJ1-1	TRBV7-9	CASSSPGQGNTEAFF
TRBJ1-1	TRBV6-5	CASRTTGGNTEAFF
TRBJ2-2	TRBV5-5	CASSGTSGGPLNTGELFF
TRBJ1-4	TRBV7-2	CASSLQGGTNEKLFF
TRBJ2-3	TRBV6-5	CASSPGGNALMDF
TRBJ2-7	TRBV18	CASSPPGLAGGTYEQYF
TRBJ1-4	TRBV5-6	CASSPSGATNEKLFF
TRBJ1-1	TRBV7-2	CASSVQMNTEAFF
TRBJ1-3	TRBV7-2	CASSSQGDSGNTIYF
TRBJ2-4	TRBV2	CASRRLAGSKNIQYF
TRBJ1-5	TRBV19	CASSLGQGAQPQHF
TRBJ2-1	TRBV2	CASSAGTGYRNEQFF
TRBJ2-7	TRBV2	CASTRQGVVEEQYF
TRBJ1-5	TRBV27	CASSRHREDQPQHF
TRBJ2-1	TRBV18	CASHPTSGKDNEQFF
TRBJ2-6	TRBV7-2	CASSSTRQSSGANVLTF
TRBJ2-1	TRBV24-1	CATRERDRGVNEQFF
TRBJ1-1	TRBV3-1/TRBV3-2	CASSQQGANTEAFF
TRBJ1-5	TRBV11-2	CASSLSPRSDQPQHF
TRBJ1-3	TRBV9	CASSPSVISGNTIYF
TRBJ1-5	TRBV4-3	CASSQELAVNQPQHF
TRBJ1-1	TRBV5-4	CASSSASTGSAEAFF
TRBJ1-1	TRBV5-1	CASSLVTAMNTEAFF
TRBJ1-1	TRBV5-1	CASSFRGRTVNTEAFF
TRBJ2-3	TRBV5-1	CASSSGSDTQYF
TRBJ2-7	TRBV6-5	CASSYTGLSSYEQYF
TRBJ2-7	TRBV6-1	CASSDQGEQYF
TRBJ2-1	TRBV2	CARKKTSQLYNEQFF
TRBJ2-7	TRBV30	CAWRWGEEQYF
TRBJ1-2	TRBV24-1	CATSHRDGRGYTF
TRBJ2-7	TRBV6-5	CASSYSYSGGDEQYF
TRBJ1-2	TRBV6-2/TRBV6-3	CASSFTSGGYTF
TRBJ2-1	TRBV7-7	CASSLAGHYNEQFF